This T cell receptor beta chain is from a study of shared clonotypes between healthy human individuals. Sequenced by immunoSEQ multiplex PCR; TCRdb stores in-frame clones only, minus some. The sample yields roughly 76,000 clones, 60% to 65% seen once. The CDR3 spans 16 residues. The V gene's germline CDR1 is MGHRA and CDR2 YSYEKL. Trimming cost V 1 base and J 8 bases; bases outside gene matches: 10. This receptor was identified in a man under 40 in good health. Sequencing was performed on memory CD8+ T cells sorted from blood. Subset reported: CD45RO+ cells pooled with CCR7-negative TemRA cells. This chain uses TRBV4-1 with TRBJ2-1; 8 bases map to TRBD1. The CDR3: CASSQVMGAGGDEQFF. DNA for the CDR3: TGCGCCAGCAGCCAAGTGATGGGCGCAGGGGGCGATGAGCAGTTCTTC.